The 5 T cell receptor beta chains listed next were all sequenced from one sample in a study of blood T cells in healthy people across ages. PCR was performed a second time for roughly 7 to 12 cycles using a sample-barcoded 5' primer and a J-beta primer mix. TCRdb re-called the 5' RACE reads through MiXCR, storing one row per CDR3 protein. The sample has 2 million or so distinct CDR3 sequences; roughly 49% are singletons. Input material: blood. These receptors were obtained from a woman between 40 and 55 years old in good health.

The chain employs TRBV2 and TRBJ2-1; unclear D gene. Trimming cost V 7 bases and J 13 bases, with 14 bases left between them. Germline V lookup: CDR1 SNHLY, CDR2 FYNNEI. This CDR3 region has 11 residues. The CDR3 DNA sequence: TGTGCCAGCAATACACAAGAGACCCAGTTCTTC. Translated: CASNTQETQFF.

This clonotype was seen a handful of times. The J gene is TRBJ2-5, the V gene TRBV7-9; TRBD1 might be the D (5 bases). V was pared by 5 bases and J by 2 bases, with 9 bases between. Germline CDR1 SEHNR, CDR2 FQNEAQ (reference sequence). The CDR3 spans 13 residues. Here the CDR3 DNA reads TGTGCCAGCAGCGCGACAGAGCAAGAGACCCAGTACTTC. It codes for CASSATEQETQYF. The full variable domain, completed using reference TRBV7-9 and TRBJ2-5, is DTGVSQNPRHKITKRGQNVTFRCDPISEHNRLYWYRQTLGQGPEFLTYFQNEAQLEKSRLLSDRFSAERPKGSFSTLEIQRTEQGDSAMYLCASSATEQETQYFGPGTRLLVL.

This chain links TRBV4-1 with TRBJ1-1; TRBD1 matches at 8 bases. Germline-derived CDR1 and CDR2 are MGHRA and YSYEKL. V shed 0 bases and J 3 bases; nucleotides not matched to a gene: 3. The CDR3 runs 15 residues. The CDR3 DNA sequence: TGCGCCAGCAGCCAAGACTGGACAGGGTACACTGAAGCTTTCTTT. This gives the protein CASSQDWTGYTEAFF.

Here the CDR3 DNA reads TGCGCCAGCACCCCCCTAGCGAATTACAATGAGCAGTTCTTC. Protein product: CASTPLANYNEQFF. The chain employs TRBV5-1 and TRBJ2-1; D perhaps matches TRBD2 (6 bases). CDR1 is SGHRS, CDR2 YFSETQ, per germline. The CDR3 has 14 amino acids. V lost 6 bases and J 4 bases, leaving 14 bases between the germline ends.

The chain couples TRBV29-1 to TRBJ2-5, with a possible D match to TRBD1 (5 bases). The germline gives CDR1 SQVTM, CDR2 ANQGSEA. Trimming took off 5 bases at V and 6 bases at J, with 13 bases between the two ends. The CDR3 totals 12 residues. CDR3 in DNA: TGCAGCGTTACAAGGGGTGAAAAGACCCAGTACTTC. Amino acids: CSVTRGEKTQYF.